This T cell receptor beta chain appears in the sequencing data of a study of T cell repertoires in cytomegalovirus infection. Across the whole study: Recently identified HLA-C-restricted CMV epitopes and well-studied HLA-B-restricted CMV epitopes were used by the study. Findings of the study overall: The study identified carriers of CMV plus the relevant HLA from cumulative public TCR beta family frequency.

In its sample, this clonotype was seen many times. Its antigen remains unknown. TCRdb analysed the reads with MiXCR anew, one entry per CDR3 protein. The table records under 130,000 distinct CDR3 sequences, 35% to 50% of them present only once. Germline CDR1 reads KGHSH; CDR2 reads LQKENI. V dropped 3 bases and J dropped 5; count of bases not matched to a gene: 6. This CDR3 contains 15 residues. Material: CD8+ T cells from cultured PBMCs, obtained from culture after CMV antigen stimulation. The chain joins TRBV18 to TRBJ2-1; 8 positions agree with TRBD1. The source is a human donor in good health (CMV status not recorded). Some clones in this sample may be carry-over from other donors' samples. CDR3 sequence: CASSPDRGEDNEQFF. CDR3 nucleotide sequence: TGTGCCAGCTCACCCGACAGGGGCGAGGACAATGAGCAGTTCTTC.